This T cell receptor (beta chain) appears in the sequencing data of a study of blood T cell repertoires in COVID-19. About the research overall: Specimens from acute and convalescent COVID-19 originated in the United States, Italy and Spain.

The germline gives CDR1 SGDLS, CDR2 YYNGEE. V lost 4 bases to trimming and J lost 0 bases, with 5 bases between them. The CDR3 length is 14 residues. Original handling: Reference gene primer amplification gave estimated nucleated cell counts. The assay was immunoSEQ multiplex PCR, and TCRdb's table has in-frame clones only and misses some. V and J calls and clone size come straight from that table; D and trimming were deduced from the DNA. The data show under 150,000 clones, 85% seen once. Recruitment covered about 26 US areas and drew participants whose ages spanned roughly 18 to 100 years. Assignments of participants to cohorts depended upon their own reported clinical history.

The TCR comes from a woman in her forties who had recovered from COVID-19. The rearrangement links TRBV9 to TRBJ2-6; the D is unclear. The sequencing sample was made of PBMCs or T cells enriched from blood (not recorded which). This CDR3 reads CASSPLSGANVLTF. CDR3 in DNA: TGTGCCAGCAGCCCCCTCTCTGGGGCCAACGTCCTGACTTTC.